The 16 T cell receptor beta chains presented below share a single source sample, sequenced in a study of T cell responses to AZD1222 COVID-19 vaccine. The repertoire was sequenced with immunoSEQ multiplex PCR; TCRdb's copy has only in-frame clones and lacks some. The sample consists of over 150,000 clones, 85% to 95% of them appearing once. Sequencing was performed on peripheral blood, taken 28 days after the second dose of the MenACWY control vaccine. The origin of the receptors is an adult who received the MenACWY meningococcal vaccine as a control.

V gene TRBV5-4 combines with J gene TRBJ1-2; D may be TRBD1 (6 bases). Germline V gene data show CDR1 as SGHNT and CDR2 as YYREEE (reference sequence). This CDR3 is 15 amino acids long. Trimming cost V 0 bases and J 8 bases, with 17 bases left between them. The chain's CDR3 is CASSLEGRATGGYTF. CDR3 sequence (DNA): TGTGCCAGCAGCTTGGAGGGCAGGGCGACAGGCGGCTACACCTTC.

In DNA, the CDR3 is TGTGCCAGCAGTGCCCAGACATTGAACACTGAAGCTTTCTTT. Its translation: CASSAQTLNTEAFF. The chain is built from TRBV25-1 and TRBJ1-1; D is unresolved. CDR3 size: 14 residues. Germline V CDR1 and CDR2: MGHDK, SYGVNS. Trimming left V 4 bases short and J 0 bases short, with 9 bases between.

The V call is TRBV25-1, the J call TRBJ1-5, with 7 bases identical to TRBD1. This CDR3 spans 14 amino acids. V lost 4 bases to trimming and J lost 5 bases; unmatched junction nucleotides: 5. Germline V CDR1 and CDR2: MGHDK, SYGVNS. DNA of the CDR3: TGTGCCAGCAGTGTGACAGGGACGGATCAGCCCCAGCATTTT. This sequence encodes CASSVTGTDQPQHF.

The chain employs TRBV15 and TRBJ2-1; D may be TRBD1 or TRBD2 (5 bases each). CDR1 is LNHNV and CDR2 is YYDKDF in the germline V gene (reference sequence). The CDR3 has 17 amino acids. V lost 4 bases, J lost 1 base, and 17 bases lay in between. Here the CDR3 reads CATSTGTRGQSYNEQFF. The CDR3 DNA is TGTGCCACCAGCACCGGGACCCGCGGGCAGTCCTACAATGAGCAGTTCTTC. Supplemented by reference TRBV15 and TRBJ2-1, the full variable domain reads DAMVIQNPRYQVTQFGKPVTLSCSQTLNHNVMYWYQQKSSQAPKLLFHYYDKDFNNEADTPDNFQSRRPNTSFCFLDIRSPGLGDTAMYLCATSTGTRGQSYNEQFFGPGTRLTVL.

This rearrangement joins TRBV28 to TRBJ1-6, with a tentative D call TRBD1 (6 bases). CDR1 is MDHEN, CDR2 SYDVKM, per germline. V was clipped by 6 bases and J by 6 bases, with 12 bases between them. The CDR3 is 14 residues long. Here the CDR3 reads CASSPGQTNSPLHF. The CDR3 DNA follows: TGTGCCAGCAGCCCAGGACAGACTAATTCACCCCTCCACTTT.

The rearrangement links TRBV18 to TRBJ1-5; D might be TRBD1 (6 bases). This CDR3 is 12 amino acids long. V gave up 5 bases and J gave up 7 bases, with 9 bases separating them. CDR1 KGHSH and CDR2 LQKENI come from the germline V gene. For the CDR3, the DNA is TGTGCCAGCTCAGCAGGGGAGCAGCCCCAGCATTTT. Translated, it gives CASSAGEQPQHF.

V is TRBV5-6 and J is TRBJ2-7, with D tentatively TRBD1 (5 bases). The CDR3 is 16 residues long. Germline CDR1 SGHDT, CDR2 YYEEEE. Trimming pared 3 bases from V and 2 bases from J, leaving 18 bases between. CDR3 coding DNA: TGTGCCAGCAGCTATTTACAGGCGCAGGGAACCTACGAGCAGTACTTC. Residues: CASSYLQAQGTYEQYF.

The chain recombines TRBV7-9 with TRBJ2-7, with TRBD2 matching over 11 bases. Losses at the gene ends were 5 bases for V and 6 bases for J; bases not matched to a gene: 3. This CDR3 spans 13 amino acids. Per germline, CDR1 SEHNR and CDR2 FQNEAQ (reference sequence). CDR3 coding DNA: TGTGCCAGCAGCCCGGGACTAGCGGCCGAGCAGTACTTC. Translation gives CASSPGLAAEQYF.

V usage is TRBV19 and J usage is TRBJ2-7; 9 bases match TRBD1. The CDR3 extends over 13 amino acids. Germline lookup yields CDR1 LNHDA and CDR2 SQIVND (reference sequence). J was trimmed by 3 bases and V by 4 bases; bases with no gene match: 1. The CDR3 DNA sequence: TGTGCCAGTAGTACGGGACAGGGCTACGAGCAGTACTTC. Protein: CASSTGQGYEQYF.

This clone was found a few times. V usage is TRBV6-2 or TRBV6-3 and J usage is TRBJ1-2, with D unclear. Germline CDR1 and CDR2: MNHEY and SVGEGT. CDR3 length equals 12 residues. Deletions cut 6 bases from V and 6 bases from J, with 11 bases between. The CDR3 nucleotides read TGTGCCAGCAGCAATCAGGTGCATGGCTACACCTTC. Residues: CASSNQVHGYTF.

V gene TRBV19 combines with J gene TRBJ1-2; D might be TRBD1 (6 bases). Trimming cost V 6 bases and J 3 bases, with 14 bases left between them. Germline lookup yields CDR1 LNHDA and CDR2 SQIVND (reference sequence). The CDR3 has 14 amino acids. This chain's CDR3 is CASRMGAPDYGYTF. In DNA, the CDR3 is TGTGCCAGTAGGATGGGGGCGCCGGACTATGGCTACACCTTC.

The gene calls are TRBV11-2 and TRBJ2-1, with TRBD2 identical over 10 bases. With 3 bases clipped from V and 2 bases from J, the junction kept 13 bases outside the gene matches. CDR1 SGHAT and CDR2 FQNNGV come from the germline V gene. The CDR3 is 19 amino acids. The CDR3 bases are TGTGCCAGCAGCTTGAGCGGGGGGGCGGGAGTTAGGACCTACAATGAGCAGTTCTTC. Translating it yields CASSLSGGAGVRTYNEQFF.

J is TRBJ2-4 and V is TRBV18; D uncertain. The CDR3 length is 13 residues. V was shortened by 1 base and J by 8 bases, with 9 bases between the two germline ends. Germline CDR1 KGHSH, CDR2 LQKENI. The CDR3 region has the DNA TGTGCCAGCTCACCACAGGGTGGGGACATTCAGTACTTC. It yields the protein CASSPQGGDIQYF.

The gene calls are TRBV20-1 and TRBJ1-4; 7 bases are shared with TRBD1. Germline assignment: CDR1 DFQATT and CDR2 SNEGSKA (reference sequence). The ends lost 6 bases at V and 8 bases at J; junction bases unmatched: 3. The CDR3 extends over 11 amino acids. Here the CDR3 DNA reads TGCAGTGCCAAGGACAGGGAAAAACTGTTTTTT. Protein product: CSAKDREKLFF.

The chain links TRBV24-1 to TRBJ2-1; TRBD1 is a possible D gene (6 bases). The ends were cut back, 0 bases at V and 9 bases at J, with 20 bases in the middle. The CDR3 is made up of 17 amino acids. Germline V gene sequence: CDR1 KGHDR, CDR2 SFDVKD. CDR3 sequence (DNA): TGTGCCACCAGTGATTTGCCGGACAGCTTTAAGGGGAGTGAGCAGTTCTTC. Protein: CATSDLPDSFKGSEQFF.

The chain recombines TRBV2 with TRBJ1-2, with D maybe TRBD1 (5 bases). Per germline, CDR1 SNHLY and CDR2 FYNNEI. The CDR3 is made up of 14 amino acids. The V end was cut by 3 bases, the J end by 9 bases, with 17 bases between. Written as DNA, the CDR3 is TGTGCCAGCAGTGACCTGGGGGGACGTCGGCGCTACACCTTC. Encoded protein: CASSDLGGRRRYTF.